This passage covers 10 T cell receptor beta chains from one sample sequenced in a study of CD8+ T cells in alopecia areata. RNA was isolated and reverse transcribed to cDNA, the sequencing template. Libraries were prepared by immunoSEQ multiplex PCR; TCRdb keeps only in-frame clonotypes and omits some of them. The table lists more than 140,000 clones, about 88% of them singletons. Treatment of the sample: oral pan-JAK inhibitor, 5-10 mg twice daily. Sequences were derived from CD8+ T cells sorted from blood, sampled at week 4, from a patient treated with tofacitinib. These receptors were collected from a human donor with alopecia areata.

The genes are TRBV13 and TRBJ2-3, with 10 bases matching TRBD2. J was trimmed by 6 bases and V by 4 bases; bases with no gene match: 16. CDR3 size: 18 residues. CDR1 and CDR2 from the germline V gene are PRHDT and FYEKMQ (reference sequence). CDR3 in DNA: TGTGCCAGCAGCTCCGGGGGAGCGGGGGGGCCTAATCGGGATACGCAGTATTTT. This translates into CASSSGGAGGPNRDTQYF.

The V and J genes are TRBV25-1 and TRBJ2-1; D remains unclear. V lost 7 bases, J lost 7 bases, and 5 bases lay in between. CDR1 MGHDK and CDR2 SYGVNS come from the germline V gene. This CDR3 is 10 amino acids long. In DNA form, the CDR3 reads TGTGCCAGCAAGTTGAATGAGCAGTTCTTC. This gives the protein CASKLNEQFF.

The V and J genes are TRBV11-2 and TRBJ2-3; D remains unclear. The CDR3 is 12 residues long. Trimming took 7 bases from V and 1 from J, leaving 6 bases between them. Germline lookup yields CDR1 SGHAT and CDR2 FQNNGV. CDR3 DNA: TGTGCCAGCACCTACGGCACAGATACGCAGTATTTT. Translated, it gives CASTYGTDTQYF.

V usage is TRBV5-4 and J usage is TRBJ2-7; TRBD2 might be the D (6 bases). Trimming cost V 3 bases and J 5 bases, with 15 bases left between them. This CDR3 is built from 14 residues. Germline CDR1 is SGHNT and CDR2 is YYREEE (reference sequence). The DNA of the CDR3 is TGTGCCAGCAGCTCGGGACTCATCCTAGACGAGCAGTACTTC. Encoded protein: CASSSGLILDEQYF.

The chain carries TRBV4-1 and TRBJ1-2; D not resolved. With 0 bases removed from V and 4 bases from J, the gap between germline ends came to 3 bases. This CDR3 is built from 12 residues. Germline V gene lookup returns CDR1 MGHRA and CDR2 YSYEKL. CDR3 coding DNA: TGCGCCAGCAGCCAAGACGGCTATGGCTACACCTTC. It translates to CASSQDGYGYTF.

CDR3 amino acids: CASSGTGEKLFF. The CDR3, as DNA: TGTGCCAGCAGCGGGACAGGGGAAAAACTGTTTTTT. This chain joins TRBV9 and TRBJ1-4, with 8 bases identical to TRBD1. Germline values: CDR1 SGDLS, CDR2 YYNGEE. The CDR3 is made up of 12 amino acids. The J segment lost 8 bases and the V segment lost 3 bases, leaving 0 bases of the junction unmatched.

The V gene is TRBV4-1, the J gene TRBJ1-1; 8 bases map to TRBD1. Germline V gene lookup returns CDR1 MGHRA and CDR2 YSYEKL. The ends lost 7 bases at V and 1 base at J; junction bases unmatched: 5. The CDR3 is 14 amino acids. The CDR3 loop reads CASTPGQANTEAFF. The CDR3 nucleotides are TGCGCCAGCACGCCGGGACAGGCGAACACTGAAGCTTTCTTT.

The genes are TRBV7-8 and TRBJ1-1, with D possibly being TRBD1 (5 bases). Deletions cut 4 bases from V and 3 bases from J, with 12 bases between. The CDR3 is 14 amino acids. The germline V gene encodes CDR1 SGHVS and CDR2 FQNEAQ. CDR3 sequence reads: CASSSLEGDTEAFF. As DNA, the CDR3 is TGTGCCAGCAGCTCCCTTGAAGGGGACACTGAAGCTTTCTTT.

The V call is TRBV13, the J call TRBJ2-4; D unresolved. Trimming took 2 bases from V and 9 from J, leaving 14 bases between them. The CDR3 has 14 residues. Germline V gene lookup returns CDR1 PRHDT and CDR2 FYEKMQ (reference sequence). The CDR3 region has the DNA TGTGCCAGCAGCTTAAGGGTGGAGAACCGCATTCAGTACTTC. Amino acids: CASSLRVENRIQYF.

Only one count was recorded for this clone. V usage is TRBV11-2 and J usage is TRBJ2-7; no reliable D call. Trimming cost V 5 bases and J 2 bases, with 10 bases left between them. The germline V gene encodes CDR1 SGHAT and CDR2 FQNNGV. The CDR3 is 13 amino acids. Here the CDR3 DNA reads TGTGCCAGCAGCGCACAAGAGACCTACGAGCAGTACTTC. Its translation: CASSAQETYEQYF.